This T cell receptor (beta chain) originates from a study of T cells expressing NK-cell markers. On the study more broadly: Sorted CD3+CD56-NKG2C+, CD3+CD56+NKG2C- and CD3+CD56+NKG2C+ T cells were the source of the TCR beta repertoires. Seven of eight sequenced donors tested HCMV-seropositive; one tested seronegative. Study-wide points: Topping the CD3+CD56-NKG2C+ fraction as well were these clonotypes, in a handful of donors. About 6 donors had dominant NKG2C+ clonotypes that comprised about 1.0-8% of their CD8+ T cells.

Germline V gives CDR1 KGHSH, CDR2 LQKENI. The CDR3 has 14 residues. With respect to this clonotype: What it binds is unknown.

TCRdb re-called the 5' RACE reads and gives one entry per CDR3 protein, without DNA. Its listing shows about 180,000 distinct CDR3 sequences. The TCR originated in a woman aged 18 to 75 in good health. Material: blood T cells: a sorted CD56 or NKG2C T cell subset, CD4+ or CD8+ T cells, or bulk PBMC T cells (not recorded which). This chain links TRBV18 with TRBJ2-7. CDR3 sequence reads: CASSPRGAIYEQYF.